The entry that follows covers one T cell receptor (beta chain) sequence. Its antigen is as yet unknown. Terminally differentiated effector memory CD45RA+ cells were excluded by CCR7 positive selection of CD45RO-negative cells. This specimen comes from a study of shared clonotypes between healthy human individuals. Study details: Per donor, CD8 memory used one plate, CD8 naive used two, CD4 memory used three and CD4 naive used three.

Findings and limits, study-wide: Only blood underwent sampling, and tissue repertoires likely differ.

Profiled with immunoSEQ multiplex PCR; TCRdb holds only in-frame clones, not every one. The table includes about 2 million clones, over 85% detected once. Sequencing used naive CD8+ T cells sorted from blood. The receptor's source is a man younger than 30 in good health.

CDR3 residues: CASSLVSGANSPLHF. The CDR3 DNA follows: TGTGCCAGCAGCTTAGTATCGGGGGCCAATTCACCCCTCCACTTT. The J gene is TRBJ1-6, the V gene TRBV7-9; a possible D gene is TRBD1 (6 bases). V gave up 1 base and J gave up 7 bases, with 11 bases separating them. This CDR3 region has 15 residues. Germline lookup yields CDR1 SEHNR and CDR2 FQNEAQ (reference sequence).